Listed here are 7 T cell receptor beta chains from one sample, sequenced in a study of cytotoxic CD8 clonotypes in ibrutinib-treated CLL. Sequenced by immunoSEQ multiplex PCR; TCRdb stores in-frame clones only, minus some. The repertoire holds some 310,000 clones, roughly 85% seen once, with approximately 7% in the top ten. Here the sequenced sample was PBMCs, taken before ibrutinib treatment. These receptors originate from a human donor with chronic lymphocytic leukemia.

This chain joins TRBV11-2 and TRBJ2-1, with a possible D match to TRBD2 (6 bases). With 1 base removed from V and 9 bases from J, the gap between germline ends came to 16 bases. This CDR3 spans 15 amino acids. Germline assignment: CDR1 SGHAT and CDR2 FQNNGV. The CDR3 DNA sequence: TGTGCCAGCAGCTTAGGTCCGGGAGTAGGAATTGAGCAGTTCTTC. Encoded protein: CASSLGPGVGIEQFF.

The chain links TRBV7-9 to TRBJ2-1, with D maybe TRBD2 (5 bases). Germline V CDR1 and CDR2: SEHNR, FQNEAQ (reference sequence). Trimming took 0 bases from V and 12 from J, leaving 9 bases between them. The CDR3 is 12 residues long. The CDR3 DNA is TGTGCCAGCAGCTTAGCGGGAGAGGTGCAGTTCTTC. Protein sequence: CASSLAGEVQFF.

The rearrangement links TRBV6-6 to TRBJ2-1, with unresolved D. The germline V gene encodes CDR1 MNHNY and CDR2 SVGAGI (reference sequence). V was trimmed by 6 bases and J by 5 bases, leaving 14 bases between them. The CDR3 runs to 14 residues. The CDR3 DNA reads TGTGCCAGCAGCTCGTGGGTGGGCCACAATGAGCAGTTCTTC. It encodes CASSSWVGHNEQFF.

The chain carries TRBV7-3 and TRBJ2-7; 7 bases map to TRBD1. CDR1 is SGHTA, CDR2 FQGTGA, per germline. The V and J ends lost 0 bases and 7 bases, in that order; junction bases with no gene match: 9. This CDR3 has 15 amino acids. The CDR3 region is CASSLTGTTGVEQYF. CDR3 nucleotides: TGTGCCAGCAGCTTAACCGGCACCACAGGGGTAGAGCAGTACTTC.

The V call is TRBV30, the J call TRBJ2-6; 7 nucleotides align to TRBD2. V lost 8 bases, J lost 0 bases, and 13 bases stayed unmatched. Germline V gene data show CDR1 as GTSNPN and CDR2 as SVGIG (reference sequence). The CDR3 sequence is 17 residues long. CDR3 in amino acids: CAGGWSGTSSGANVLTF. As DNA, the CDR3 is TGTGCCGGAGGGTGGAGCGGGACGAGCTCTGGGGCCAACGTCCTGACTTTC.

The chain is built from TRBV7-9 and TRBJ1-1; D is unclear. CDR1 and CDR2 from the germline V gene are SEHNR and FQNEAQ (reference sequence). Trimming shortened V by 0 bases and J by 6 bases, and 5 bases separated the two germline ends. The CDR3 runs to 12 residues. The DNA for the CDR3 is TGTGCCAGCAGCTTAGCGGACTCTGAAGCTTTCTTT. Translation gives CASSLADSEAFF.

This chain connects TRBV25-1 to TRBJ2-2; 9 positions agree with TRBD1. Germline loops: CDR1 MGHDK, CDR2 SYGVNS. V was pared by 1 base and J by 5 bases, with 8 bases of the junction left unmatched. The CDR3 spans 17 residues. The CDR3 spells CASSESGTGYGTGELFF. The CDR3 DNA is TGTGCCAGCAGTGAATCCGGGACAGGGTATGGGACCGGGGAGCTGTTTTTT.